These 19 T cell receptor beta chains were sequenced from one sample in a study of shared clonotypes between healthy human individuals. Positively selected for CCR7, the CD45RO-negative cells used as naive CD8 cells excluded terminally differentiated effector memory CD45RA+ cells. The data were produced by immunoSEQ multiplex PCR, yet TCRdb's version contains in-frame clones alone and is incomplete. The sample holds roughly 600,000 clones, 98% seen once. Material: naive CD8+ T cells sorted from blood. The receptors were sampled from a young man in good health.

The chain recombines TRBV7-9 with TRBJ2-1; possible D gene TRBD2, 5 bases. Deletions cut 1 base from V and 1 base from J, with 20 bases between. This CDR3 spans 19 amino acids. Germline V gives CDR1 SEHNR, CDR2 FQNEAQ (reference sequence). For the CDR3, the DNA is TGTGCCAGCAGCTTAGTGATAGCGACTCACCTCGGGTCCTACAATGAGCAGTTCTTC. It yields the protein CASSLVIATHLGSYNEQFF.

The V and J genes are TRBV11-2 and TRBJ1-1; D is ambiguous. V was cut by 4 bases and J by 4 bases, with 13 bases left in between. The CDR3 extends over 14 amino acids. Germline V lookup: CDR1 SGHAT, CDR2 FQNNGV. The CDR3 here is CASSYRPWGTEAFF. The CDR3 bases are TGTGCCAGCAGCTACCGTCCATGGGGCACTGAAGCTTTCTTT.

This chain uses TRBV9 with TRBJ2-1; TRBD2 matches at 15 bases. Germline V gene lookup returns CDR1 SGDLS and CDR2 YYNGEE. The CDR3 is 15 residues long. Losses at the gene ends were 4 bases for V and 7 bases for J; bases not matched to a gene: 3. The DNA of the CDR3 is TGTGCCAGCAGCCCGGGACTAGCGGGAGGAAATGAGCAGTTCTTC. Its protein product is CASSPGLAGGNEQFF.

The CDR3 loop is CASSKREGQGGDEQYF. The CDR3 DNA follows: TGTGCCAGCAGCAAACGAGAAGGACAGGGAGGGGACGAGCAGTACTTC. The chain is built from TRBV9 and TRBJ2-7, with D tentatively TRBD1 (8 bases). Trimming pared 4 bases from V and 5 bases from J, leaving 22 bases between. The CDR3 sequence is 16 residues long. Germline assignment: CDR1 SGDLS and CDR2 YYNGEE. The entire variable domain, with the rest obtained from reference TRBV9 and TRBJ2-7, is as follows: DSGVTQTPKHLITATGQRVTLRCSPRSGDLSVYWYQQSLDQGLQFLIQYYNGEERAKGNILERFSAQQFPDLHSELNLSSLELGDSALYFCASSKREGQGGDEQYFGPGTRLTVT.

J is TRBJ2-5 and V is TRBV4-1; 10 positions match TRBD2. The CDR3 sequence is 18 residues long. The V gene end was trimmed by 0 bases and the J gene end by 5 bases; junction bases not matched to a gene: 12. Germline V CDR1 and CDR2: MGHRA, YSYEKL. The CDR3 is CASSQEPASGSGLETQYF. CDR3 sequence (DNA): TGCGCCAGCAGCCAAGAGCCGGCTAGCGGGAGTGGGTTGGAGACCCAGTACTTC.

The chain couples TRBV6-5 to TRBJ2-7, with 8 bases lining up with TRBD2. Germline V lookup: CDR1 MNHEY, CDR2 SVGAGI. The trim removed 5 bases at V and 2 bases at J, leaving 2 bases unmatched. The CDR3 spans 13 residues. As DNA, the CDR3 is TGTGCCAGCAGTCTAGCGGGCGCCTACGAGCAGTACTTC. The encoded protein is CASSLAGAYEQYF.

CDR3 residues: CASSLWTGNPEQYF. DNA for the CDR3: TGTGCCAGCAGCTTGTGGACAGGGAATCCCGAGCAGTACTTC. V usage is TRBV5-5 and J usage is TRBJ2-7, with TRBD1 identical over 8 bases. The CDR3 length is 14 residues. The germline CDR1 and CDR2 sequences are SGHKS and YYEKEE (reference sequence). The V and J ends lost 1 base and 6 bases, in that order; junction bases with no gene match: 6.

The V gene is TRBV6-6, the J gene TRBJ1-2, with D hard to call. CDR1 and CDR2 from the germline V gene are MNHNY and SVGAGI (reference sequence). The CDR3 length is 10 residues. V was pared by 3 bases and J by 10 bases, with 6 bases between. The DNA of the CDR3 is TGTGCCAGCAGTTATGGGGACTACACCTTC. Translating gives CASSYGDYTF.

CDR3 amino acids: CARDPFRDRDFLSNQPQHF. The CDR3 DNA is TGTGCCCGAGACCCTTTTAGGGACAGGGATTTTTTAAGCAATCAGCCCCAGCATTTT. The gene calls are TRBV30 and TRBJ1-5; 9 bases line up with TRBD1. With 8 bases clipped from V and 1 base from J, the junction kept 21 bases outside the gene matches. This CDR3 is built from 19 residues. Germline V lookup: CDR1 GTSNPN, CDR2 SVGIG (reference sequence).

The V call is TRBV15, the J call TRBJ2-7; 7 bases match TRBD1. The CDR3 contains 17 residues. Per the germline V gene, CDR1 is LNHNV and CDR2 is YYDKDF (reference sequence). Unmatched junction bases numbered 16, after V lost 2 bases and J lost 6 bases. CDR3: CATSRLILDDRAGEQYF. The CDR3 DNA reads TGTGCCACCAGCAGACTAATACTAGACGACAGGGCTGGCGAGCAGTACTTC.

The rearrangement joins TRBV9 to TRBJ2-1; 8 bases are a match to TRBD2. V was clipped by 4 bases and J by 7 bases; unmatched bases: 13. CDR3 length: 16 residues. Germline assignment: CDR1 SGDLS and CDR2 YYNGEE. CDR3 protein: CASSPRIAGKGNEQFF. As DNA, the CDR3 is TGTGCCAGCAGCCCCCGTATAGCGGGGAAGGGGAATGAGCAGTTCTTC.

The CDR3 loop reads CASSYRTPGPGETQYF. CDR3 DNA: TGTGCCAGCAGTTACAGAACTCCGGGCCCCGGGGAGACCCAGTACTTC. This sequence joins TRBV6-5 and TRBJ2-5; D remains ambiguous. CDR1 is MNHEY and CDR2 is SVGAGI in the germline V gene. This CDR3 is 16 amino acids long. V dropped 2 bases and J dropped 5 bases, with 18 bases sitting between them.

The chain recombines TRBV11-2 with TRBJ2-5, with D uncertain. This CDR3 region has 11 residues. Trimming took 3 bases from V and 5 from J, leaving 4 bases between them. Germline lookup yields CDR1 SGHAT and CDR2 FQNNGV. For the CDR3, the DNA is TGTGCCAGCAGCTTCACTGAGACCCAGTACTTC. Its protein product is CASSFTETQYF.

In the case of this clone: Other DNA sequences in the sample encode the same CDR3. V is TRBV5-1 and J is TRBJ2-2; no definite D call. Germline V CDR1 and CDR2: SGHRS, YFSETQ. With 4 bases removed from V and 1 base from J, the gap between germline ends came to 2 bases. The CDR3 runs 12 residues. CDR3 DNA: TGCGCCAGCAGCCTGAACACCGGGGAGCTGTTTTTT. Translated: CASSLNTGELFF.

V and J are TRBV28 and TRBJ1-5; tentative D call: TRBD1 (5 bases). This CDR3 contains 16 residues. Trimming took off 7 bases at V and 3 bases at J, with 19 bases between the two ends. Germline V CDR1 and CDR2: MDHEN, SYDVKM. The CDR3 DNA is TGTGCCAGCACCCCCTCAAGGCAGGGAGACAATCAGCCCCAGCATTTT. As protein: CASTPSRQGDNQPQHF.

The rearrangement links TRBV4-1 to TRBJ1-5; the D gene is possibly TRBD1 (6 bases). This CDR3 has 17 amino acids. The germline V gene has CDR1 MGHRA and CDR2 YSYEKL. Trimming took 0 bases from V and 2 from J, leaving 14 bases between them. DNA of the CDR3: TGCGCCAGCAGCCAAGACCCCGGGGGGCTTGGCAATCAGCCCCAGCATTTT. It specifies CASSQDPGGLGNQPQHF.

This clone turned up a few times. The V gene is TRBV27, the J gene TRBJ1-2; weak D call: TRBD1 (6 bases). The CDR3 is made up of 16 amino acids. Trimming took off 5 bases at V and 2 bases at J, with 18 bases between the two ends. Germline V gene sequence: CDR1 MNHEY, CDR2 SMNVEV (reference sequence). As DNA, the CDR3 is TGTGCCAGCAGTCCACTTCGACAGGTACTAAACTATGGCTACACCTTC. Protein product: CASSPLRQVLNYGYTF.

This chain uses TRBV11-2 with TRBJ2-7, with 9 nucleotides matching TRBD1. The V and J ends lost 3 bases and 4 bases, in that order; junction bases with no gene match: 7. Germline lookup yields CDR1 SGHAT and CDR2 FQNNGV. This CDR3 contains 15 residues. The CDR3 sequence: CASSLTGTGRYEQYF. CDR3 nucleotide sequence: TGTGCCAGCAGCTTGACCGGGACAGGGCGTTACGAGCAGTACTTC.

The chain employs TRBV6-6 and TRBJ1-5, with D maybe TRBD1 (6 bases). The CDR3 contains 13 residues. V dropped 7 bases and J dropped 4 bases, with 11 bases sitting between them. Germline V gene sequence: CDR1 MNHNY, CDR2 SVGAGI (reference sequence). CDR3 sequence reads: CASTEGGNQPQHF. The CDR3 region has the DNA TGTGCCAGCACCGAGGGGGGGAATCAGCCCCAGCATTTT.